This T cell receptor (beta chain) originates from a study of blood T cell repertoires in COVID-19. Study-wide background: Donors in the United States, Italy and Spain gave samples during acute or convalescent COVID-19. In each case, the material was cDNA or gDNA derived from T cells, B-cell-depleted T cells, or PBMCs.

Authors' processing steps: By means of reference gene primer amplification, nucleated cell counts were estimated. The table came from immunoSEQ multiplex PCR; TCRdb's copy has only in-frame clones and leaves some out. V and J calls and clone size follow that table, whereas D and trimming were derived from the DNA. This sample carries some 340,000 clones, less than 85% of them seen once, and the ten largest clones take roughly 3.7%. V lost 4 bases, J lost 8 bases, and 5 bases stayed unmatched. The germline gives CDR1 LNHNV, CDR2 YYDKDF (reference sequence). The CDR3 extends over 14 amino acids. The chain is built from TRBV15 and TRBJ2-1, with 10 bases identical to TRBD1. The receptor's source is a woman between 18 and 30 years old with acute or convalescent COVID-19. Sequencing used peripheral blood. CDR3 residues: CATSTGQGGDEQFF. For the CDR3, the DNA is TGTGCCACCAGCACCGGACAGGGGGGGGATGAGCAGTTCTTC.